This T cell receptor (beta chain) came from a study of cytomegalovirus exposure and HLA in healthy donors. Study-level background: Researchers found that around 80% of 398 genotyped donors fell within the Caucasian-associated ancestry cluster.

PCR was performed using 60 Vbeta and 13 Jbeta primers. Per the original methods: Later, some 79 million unique TCR beta chains were counted in an analysis, and around 11 million of them were shared. Profiling relied on immunoSEQ multiplex PCR, and the TCRdb table lists in-frame clones only, not all of them. V and J calls and clone size are copied from that table; D and trimming were computed from the DNA. The data contain roughly 240,000 clones, around 78% of them singletons. Study findings and constraints: Roughly uniform depth of sequencing across donors was assumed in presence/absence analyses.

The sample holds one count of this clone. The target antigen is unknown. The CDR3 contains 14 residues. Trimming removed 5 bases from V and 3 bases from J; junction bases left unmatched: 6. CDR1 and CDR2 from the germline V gene are SGHVT and SQSDAQ. The source material was PBMCs. The origin of this receptor is a boy between 5 and 17 years old in good health and CMV-seronegative. The chain recombines TRBV7-4 with TRBJ2-5; 7 nucleotides match TRBD1. CDR3 residues: CASSPRQGEETQYF. For the CDR3, the DNA is TGTGCCAGCAGCCCTCGACAGGGAGAAGAGACCCAGTACTTC.